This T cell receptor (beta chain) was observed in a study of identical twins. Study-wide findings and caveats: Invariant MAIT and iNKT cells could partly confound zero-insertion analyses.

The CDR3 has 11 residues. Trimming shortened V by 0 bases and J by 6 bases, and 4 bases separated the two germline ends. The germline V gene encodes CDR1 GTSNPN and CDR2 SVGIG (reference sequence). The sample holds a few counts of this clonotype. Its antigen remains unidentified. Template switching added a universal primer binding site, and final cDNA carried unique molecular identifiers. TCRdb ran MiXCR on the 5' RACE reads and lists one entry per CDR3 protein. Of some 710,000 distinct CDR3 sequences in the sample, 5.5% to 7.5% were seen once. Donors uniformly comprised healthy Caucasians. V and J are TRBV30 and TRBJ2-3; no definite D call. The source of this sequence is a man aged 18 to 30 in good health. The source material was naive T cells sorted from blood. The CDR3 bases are TGTGCCTGGAGTGTACGGGATACGCAGTATTTT. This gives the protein CAWSVRDTQYF.